Following are 21 T cell receptor beta chains from one sample sequenced in a study of blood T cells in healthy people across ages. PCR was performed a second time for roughly 6 to 12 cycles using a sample-barcoded 5' primer and a J-beta primer mix. A single record per CDR3 protein comes from TCRdb applying MiXCR to the 5' RACE reads. The data contain 1.5 million to 1.8 million distinct CDR3 sequences, roughly 43% of them singletons. Material for sequencing was blood. These receptor sequences come from a woman between 18 and 29 years old in good health.

The rearrangement joins TRBV12-3 or TRBV12-4 to TRBJ2-3, with D perhaps matching TRBD2 (7 bases). Between the trimmed V and J ends, which lost 6 bases and 4 bases, there was a span of 20 bases. This CDR3 is 16 amino acids long. This CDR3 is CASSKQGGGGADTQYF. The CDR3 region has the DNA TGTGCCAGCAGCAAACAGGGAGGGGGGGGAGCAGATACGCAGTATTTT.

This clonotype has just a few counts. The genes are TRBV11-2 and TRBJ2-7, with unresolved D. The V end lost 5 bases, the J end lost 1 base, and 9 bases lay between the germline ends. CDR1 and CDR2 (germline): SGHAT, FQNNGV. The CDR3 covers 13 residues. CDR3 amino acids: CASSPLTSYEQYF. The CDR3 coding sequence is TGTGCCAGCAGCCCTTTGACTTCCTACGAGCAGTACTTC.

V and J are TRBV12-3 or TRBV12-4 and TRBJ2-3; 14 nucleotides agree with TRBD2. V lost 6 bases and J lost 6; bases outside the gene matches: 2. This CDR3 is built from 14 residues. This chain's CDR3 is CASRWTSGRDTQYF. In DNA, the CDR3 is TGTGCCAGCAGGTGGACTAGCGGGAGGGATACGCAGTATTTT.

The rearrangement joins TRBV12-3 or TRBV12-4 to TRBJ2-1; 9 nucleotides align to TRBD1. The CDR3 contains 16 residues. Trimming at V came to 5 bases and at J to 5 bases, leaving 10 bases not matched to a gene. CDR3 in DNA: TGTGCCAGCAGTCCGAACAGGGGGCGGCCAGACAATGAGCAGTTCTTC. Its protein product is CASSPNRGRPDNEQFF.

The rearrangement links TRBV10-3 to TRBJ1-1, with D uncertain. V was trimmed by 3 bases and J by 1 base, leaving 6 bases between them. This CDR3 has 13 residues. Looked up from germline, CDR1 is ENHRY and CDR2 is SYGVKD. In DNA form, the CDR3 reads TGTGCCATCAGTGATTATGGGAACACTGAAGCTTTCTTT. Encoded protein: CAISDYGNTEAFF.

The chain couples TRBV3-1 to TRBJ2-1; TRBD1 is a possible D gene (6 bases). Trimming pared 4 bases from V and 9 bases from J, leaving 22 bases between. The CDR3 is made up of 16 amino acids. Germline assignment: CDR1 LGHDT and CDR2 YNNKEL (reference sequence). The CDR3 DNA sequence: TGTGCCAGCAGCCCTCGGTCAGGGGCAGGATTCGGTGAGCAGTTCTTC. This sequence encodes CASSPRSGAGFGEQFF.

This chain joins TRBV27 and TRBJ2-5; D is possibly TRBD1 (6 bases). The CDR3 length is 16 residues. The V and J ends lost 6 bases and 5 bases respectively, with 22 bases between them. The germline V gene encodes CDR1 MNHEY and CDR2 SMNVEV (reference sequence). The CDR3 DNA reads TGTGCCAGCAGCTCGGCCGGGGCAGGGGTTTTTGAGACCCAGTACTTC. The encoded protein is CASSSAGAGVFETQYF.

The V gene is TRBV20-1, the J gene TRBJ2-5, with D perhaps TRBD1 (6 bases). V dropped 4 bases and J dropped 2 bases, with 11 bases sitting between them. The CDR3 is 13 amino acids. The germline V gene encodes CDR1 DFQATT and CDR2 SNEGSKA (reference sequence). CDR3 sequence reads: CSAIGGQQETQYF. CDR3 DNA: TGCAGTGCTATCGGCGGACAGCAAGAGACCCAGTACTTC.

The chain links TRBV7-6 to TRBJ2-3, with no clear D. The CDR3 runs 17 residues. From germline, CDR1 is SGHVS and CDR2 FNYEAQ. Deletions cut 1 base from V and 0 bases from J, with 14 bases between. CDR3 protein: CASSLVVGIDSTDTQYF. CDR3 bases: TGTGCCAGCAGCTTAGTCGTGGGAATCGATAGCACAGATACGCAGTATTTT. The full variable domain, completed using reference TRBV7-6 and TRBJ2-3, is GAGVSQSPRYKVTKRGQDVALRCDPISGHVSLYWYRQALGQGPEFLTYFNYEAQQDKSGLPNDRFSAERPEGSISTLTIQRTEQRDSAMYRCASSLVVGIDSTDTQYFGPGTRLTVL.

This chain connects TRBV24-1 to TRBJ1-2, with 7 bases aligning to TRBD1. Trimming at V came to 4 bases and at J to 8 bases, leaving 3 bases not matched to a gene. This CDR3 is 12 amino acids long. Germline CDR1 is KGHDR and CDR2 is SFDVKD. The CDR3 reads CATSEGTVGYTF. The DNA of the CDR3 is TGTGCCACCAGTGAGGGGACAGTCGGCTACACCTTC.

Turning to this clonotype: Compared with germline, one end of the junction differs, possibly owing to a read error. The rearrangement joins TRBV5-4 to TRBJ2-7, with 9 positions matching TRBD2. The CDR3 loop spans 15 amino acids. Germline V CDR1 and CDR2: SGHNT, YYREEE (reference sequence). The CDR3 is CASSLPSGNSCEQYF. DNA of the CDR3: TGTGCCAGCAGCCTACCTAGCGGGAACTCCTGCGAGCAGTACTTC.

On this clonotype: One end of the junction fails to match germline, which may point to a read error. The V call is TRBV9, the J call TRBJ1-5; D is perhaps TRBD1 (6 bases). The germline V gene has CDR1 SGDLS and CDR2 YYNGEE. The CDR3 sequence is 15 residues long. The CDR3 sequence is CASSAGPGENRPQHF. In DNA, the CDR3 is TGTGCCAGCAGCGCCGGTCCAGGGGAGAATCGGCCCCAGCATTTT.

This clonotype was counted a few times. The chain combines TRBV6-2 or TRBV6-3 with TRBJ1-1, with D maybe TRBD1 (6 bases). Germline CDR1 reads MNHEY; CDR2 reads SVGEGT. CDR3 length: 15 amino acids. V dropped 2 bases and J dropped 2 bases, with 12 bases sitting between them. The CDR3 DNA is TGTGCCAGCAGTTACGGAGGCAGGGGAAACACTGAAGCTTTCTTT. It encodes CASSYGGRGNTEAFF.

On this clonotype: A read error may produce the germline difference seen at one junction end. The chain uses TRBV7-9 and TRBJ1-1; D call uncertain. CDR1 SEHNR and CDR2 FQNEAQ come from the germline V gene (reference sequence). The CDR3 loop spans 13 amino acids. The CDR3 sequence is CASNEVENTEVFF. For the CDR3, the DNA is TGTGCCAGCAACGAAGTGGAGAACACTGAAGTTTTCTTT.

This sequence joins TRBV18 and TRBJ1-1, with D possibly TRBD1 on 5 matching bases. V was pared by 6 bases and J by 7 bases, with 15 bases between. Germline V gene data show CDR1 as KGHSH and CDR2 as LQKENI. CDR3 size: 13 residues. For the CDR3, the DNA is TGTGCCAGCTCTCCAGGACAAAGGGATGAAGCTTTCTTT. Translated: CASSPGQRDEAFF. The whole variable domain, remainder taken from reference TRBV18 and TRBJ1-1, is NAGVMQNPRHLVRRRGQEARLRCSPMKGHSHVYWYRQLPEEGLKFMVYLQKENIIDESGMPKERFSAEFPKEGPSILRIQQVVRGDSAAYFCASSPGQRDEAFFGQGTRLTVV.

J is TRBJ2-7 and V is TRBV7-3; D tentatively fits TRBD1 or TRBD2 (6 bases each). The V gene's germline CDR1 is SGHTA and CDR2 FQGTGA. V lost 4 bases to trimming and J lost 7 bases, with 14 bases between them. CDR3 length equals 13 residues. The CDR3 spells CASSSGTGTEQYF. The DNA of the CDR3 is TGTGCCAGCAGCTCCGGTACAGGGACTGAGCAGTACTTC.

The chain has TRBV29-1 and TRBJ1-1; no reliable D call. Germline CDR1 reads SQVTM; CDR2 reads ANQGSEA. This CDR3 comprises 13 residues. V shed 0 bases and J shed 1 base, with 6 bases lying between them. The CDR3 bases are TGCAGCGTTGAAGAACAGCAGAACACTGAAGCTTTCTTT. Translated: CSVEEQQNTEAFF.

There are a few counts of this clonotype. The chain employs TRBV6-5 and TRBJ2-1; 8 bases fit TRBD2. The germline V gene encodes CDR1 MNHEY and CDR2 SVGAGI. The CDR3 loop spans 15 amino acids. Trimming cost V 2 bases and J 6 bases; bases outside gene matches: 6. The CDR3 here is CASSYAGGVLNEQFF. CDR3 bases: TGTGCCAGCAGTTACGCGGGGGGCGTCCTCAATGAGCAGTTCTTC.

The rearrangement joins TRBV27 to TRBJ2-7, with 7 bases that match TRBD2. Trimming at V came to 3 bases and at J to 2 bases, leaving 7 bases not matched to a gene. Germline assignment: CDR1 MNHEY and CDR2 SMNVEV (reference sequence). The CDR3 spans 15 residues. The CDR3 nucleotides are TGTGCCAGCAGTTTGATGGCGGGAGCGGCCTACGAGCAGTACTTC. It yields the protein CASSLMAGAAYEQYF.

V usage is TRBV30 and J usage is TRBJ1-2; D ambiguous. Per the germline V gene, CDR1 is GTSNPN and CDR2 is SVGIG (reference sequence). V lost 4 bases, J lost 4 bases, and 13 bases lay in between. This CDR3 has 13 amino acids. CDR3 amino acids: CAWNPKGGYGYTF. The CDR3 DNA reads as TGTGCCTGGAACCCGAAAGGCGGCTATGGCTACACCTTC.

The table lists this clonotype with a few counts. This chain links TRBV7-9 with TRBJ2-1; possibly TRBD2 for D (6 bases). Germline V gene data show CDR1 as SEHNR and CDR2 as FQNEAQ (reference sequence). Trimming took 6 bases from V and 6 from J, leaving 18 bases between them. The CDR3 length is 15 residues. CDR3: CASSPDPGLLNEQFF. The CDR3 nucleotides are TGTGCCAGCAGTCCCGATCCGGGACTTCTCAATGAGCAGTTCTTC.